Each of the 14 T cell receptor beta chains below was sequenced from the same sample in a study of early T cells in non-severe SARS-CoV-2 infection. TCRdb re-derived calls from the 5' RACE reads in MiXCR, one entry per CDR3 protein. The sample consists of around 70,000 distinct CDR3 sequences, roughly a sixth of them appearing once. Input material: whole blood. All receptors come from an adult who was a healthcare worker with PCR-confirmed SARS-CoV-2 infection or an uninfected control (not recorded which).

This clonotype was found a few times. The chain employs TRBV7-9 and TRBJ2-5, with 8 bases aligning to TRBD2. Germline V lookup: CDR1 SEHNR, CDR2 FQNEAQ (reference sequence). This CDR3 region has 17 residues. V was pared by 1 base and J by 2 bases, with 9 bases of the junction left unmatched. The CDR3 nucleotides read TGTGCCAGCAGCTTAGGGGGGAGTAGCGGGGCACAAGAGACCCAGTACTTC. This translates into CASSLGGSSGAQETQYF.

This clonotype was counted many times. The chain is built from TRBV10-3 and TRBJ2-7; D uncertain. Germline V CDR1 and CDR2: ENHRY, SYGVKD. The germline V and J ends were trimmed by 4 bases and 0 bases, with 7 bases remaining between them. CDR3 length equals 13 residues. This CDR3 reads CAISVGSSYEQYF. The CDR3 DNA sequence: TGTGCCATCAGTGTGGGAAGCTCCTACGAGCAGTACTTC.

CDR3 DNA sequence: TGTGCCAGCAGTTGGGGGGGAGATAATTCACCCCTCCACTTT. It codes for CASSWGGDNSPLHF. V usage is TRBV12-3 or TRBV12-4 and J usage is TRBJ1-6, with TRBD1 as a possible D gene (5 bases). Trimming removed 4 bases at V and 5 bases at J, with 9 bases between. This CDR3 has 14 residues.

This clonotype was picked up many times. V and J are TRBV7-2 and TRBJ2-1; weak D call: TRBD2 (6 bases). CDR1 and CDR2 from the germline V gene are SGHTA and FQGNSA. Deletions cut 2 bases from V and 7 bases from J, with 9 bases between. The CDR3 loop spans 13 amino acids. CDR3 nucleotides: TGTGCCAGCAGCTTAACTAGCTTGAATGAGCAGTTCTTC. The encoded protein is CASSLTSLNEQFF.

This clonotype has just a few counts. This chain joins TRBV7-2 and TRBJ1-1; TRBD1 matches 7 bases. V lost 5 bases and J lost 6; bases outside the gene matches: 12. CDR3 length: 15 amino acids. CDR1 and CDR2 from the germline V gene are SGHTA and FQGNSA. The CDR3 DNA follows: TGTGCCAGCAGCGACAGACAGGGCGGTTTTGCTGAAGCTTTCTTT. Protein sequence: CASSDRQGGFAEAFF. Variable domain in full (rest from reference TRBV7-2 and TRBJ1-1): GAGVSQSPSNKVTEKGKDVELRCDPISGHTALYWYRQSLGQGLEFLIYFQGNSAPDKSGLPSDRFSAERTGGSVSTLTIQRTQQEDSAVYLCASSDRQGGFAEAFFGQGTRLTVV.

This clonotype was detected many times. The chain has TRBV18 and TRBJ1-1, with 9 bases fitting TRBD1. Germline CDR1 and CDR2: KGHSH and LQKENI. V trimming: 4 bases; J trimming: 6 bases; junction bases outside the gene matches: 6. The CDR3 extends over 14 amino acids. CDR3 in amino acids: CASSRDRAVAEAFF. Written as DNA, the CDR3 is TGTGCCAGCTCACGGGACAGGGCAGTTGCTGAAGCTTTCTTT. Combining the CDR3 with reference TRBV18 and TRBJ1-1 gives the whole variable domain NAGVMQNPRHLVRRRGQEARLRCSPMKGHSHVYWYRQLPEEGLKFMVYLQKENIIDESGMPKERFSAEFPKEGPSILRIQQVVRGDSAAYFCASSRDRAVAEAFFGQGTRLTVV.

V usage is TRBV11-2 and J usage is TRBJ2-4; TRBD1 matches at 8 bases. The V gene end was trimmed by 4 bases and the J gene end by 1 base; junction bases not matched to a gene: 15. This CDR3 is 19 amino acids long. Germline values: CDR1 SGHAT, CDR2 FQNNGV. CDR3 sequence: CASSSGQGGRVFAKNIQYF. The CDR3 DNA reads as TGTGCCAGCAGCTCAGGACAGGGTGGGAGAGTATTTGCCAAAAACATTCAGTACTTC.

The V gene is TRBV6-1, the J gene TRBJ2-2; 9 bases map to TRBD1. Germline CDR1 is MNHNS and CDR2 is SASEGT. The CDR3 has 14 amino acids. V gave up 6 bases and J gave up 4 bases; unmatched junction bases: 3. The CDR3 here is CASRGDRATGELFF. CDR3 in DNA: TGTGCCAGCAGGGGGGACAGGGCCACCGGGGAGCTGTTTTTT.

CDR3 in DNA: TGCAGTGCCCGCTCGGTCGGGACAGGGAATTCACCCCTCCACTTT. Its translation: CSARSVGTGNSPLHF. This chain uses TRBV20-1 with TRBJ1-6, with 9 bases fitting TRBD1. CDR1 is DFQATT, CDR2 SNEGSKA, per germline (reference sequence). The CDR3 is 15 residues long. Unmatched junction bases numbered 10, after V lost 6 bases and J lost 7 bases.

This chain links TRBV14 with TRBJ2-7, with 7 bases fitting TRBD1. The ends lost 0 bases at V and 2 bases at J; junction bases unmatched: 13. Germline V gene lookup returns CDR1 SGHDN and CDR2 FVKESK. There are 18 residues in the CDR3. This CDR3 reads CASSQESTSGTETYEQYF. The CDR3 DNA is TGTGCCAGCAGCCAAGAGTCAACGTCCGGGACAGAAACCTACGAGCAGTACTTC.

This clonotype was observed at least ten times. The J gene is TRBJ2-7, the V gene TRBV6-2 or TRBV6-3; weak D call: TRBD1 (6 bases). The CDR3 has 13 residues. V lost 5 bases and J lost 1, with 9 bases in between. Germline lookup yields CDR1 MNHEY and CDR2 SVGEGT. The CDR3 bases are TGTGCCAGCAGTCCGGACAGTTCCTACGAGCAGTACTTC. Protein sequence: CASSPDSSYEQYF.

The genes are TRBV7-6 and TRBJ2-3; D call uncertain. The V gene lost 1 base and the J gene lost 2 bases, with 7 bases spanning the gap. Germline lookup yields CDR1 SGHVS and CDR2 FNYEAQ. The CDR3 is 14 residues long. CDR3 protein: CASSLGSFTDTQYF. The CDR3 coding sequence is TGTGCCAGCAGCTTAGGGTCTTTCACAGATACGCAGTATTTT.

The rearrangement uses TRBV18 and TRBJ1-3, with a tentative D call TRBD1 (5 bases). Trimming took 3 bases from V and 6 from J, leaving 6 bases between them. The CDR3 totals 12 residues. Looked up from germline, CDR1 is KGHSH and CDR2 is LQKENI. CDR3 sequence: CASSPGANTIYF. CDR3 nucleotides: TGTGCCAGCTCACCCGGGGCAAACACCATATATTTT.

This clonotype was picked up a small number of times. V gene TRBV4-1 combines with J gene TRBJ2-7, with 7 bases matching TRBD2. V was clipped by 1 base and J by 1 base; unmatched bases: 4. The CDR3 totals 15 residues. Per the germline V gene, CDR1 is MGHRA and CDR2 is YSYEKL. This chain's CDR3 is CASSQVAGASYEQYF. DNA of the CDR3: TGCGCCAGCAGCCAAGTAGCGGGCGCTTCCTACGAGCAGTACTTC.